Below, one T cell receptor (beta chain) is given with its context. Indicated time point: pre-sensitization, week 0. Treatment specified: therapeutic diphenylcyclopropenone sensitization with weekly scalp DPC. Blood collection happened ahead of applying each patch test. TCRdb independently ran MiXCR on the RACE reads; one entry per CDR3 protein. The sample records 150,000 to 200,000 distinct CDR3 sequences, 25% to 30% being singletons. This sample is part of a study of human T cells and chemical hapten exposure. Study-wide context: After 6 days, upper back 0.01% DPC patch tests were scored. Among samples, TCR yields varied mainly because of small differences in pooled library volume.

The CDR3 has 13 amino acids. The V end was cut by 4 bases, the J end by 11 bases, with 20 bases between. Germline loops: CDR1 DFQATT, CDR2 SNEGSKA (reference sequence). This TCR derives from a woman under 40 with alopecia areata. Some clones in this sample may be carry-over from other donors' samples. The sample was whole blood, taken in connection with sensitization to the hapten diphenylcyclopropenone (DPC). The chain links TRBV20-1 to TRBJ1-1; a possible D gene is TRBD1 (6 bases). The CDR3 is CSAKTTTGREAFF. For the CDR3, the DNA is TGCAGTGCTAAAACAACCACAGGGCGAGAGGCTTTCTTT.